These 3 T cell receptor beta chains originate from one sample sequenced in a study of cytomegalovirus exposure and HLA in healthy donors. Produced via immunoSEQ multiplex PCR; TCRdb's table is partial and in-frame only. The repertoire holds more than 70,000 clones, 90% to 96% seen once, with 1.5% to 2% in the top ten. Sequencing was performed on PBMCs. The receptors come from a man aged 18 to 29 in good health and CMV-seropositive.

This chain uses TRBV13 with TRBJ2-1; TRBD2 matches 10 bases. Germline CDR1 and CDR2: PRHDT and FYEKMQ (reference sequence). V lost 5 bases to trimming and J lost 3 bases; unmatched junction nucleotides: 7. CDR3 length: 16 amino acids. The CDR3, as DNA: TGTGCCAGCAGCCGGACTAGCGGATTCCTCTACAATGAGCAGTTCTTC. Its protein product is CASSRTSGFLYNEQFF.

This sequence joins TRBV5-4 and TRBJ2-6; D unresolved. V was trimmed by 6 bases and J by 0 bases, leaving 22 bases between them. Per the germline V gene, CDR1 is SGHNT and CDR2 is YYREEE (reference sequence). The CDR3 length is 19 residues. As DNA, the CDR3 is TGTGCCAGCACCCCCCCAGGAAGTCTACCGAGCTCTGGGGCCAACGTCCTGACTTTC. It codes for CASTPPGSLPSSGANVLTF.

This clone was counted a single time. The chain recombines TRBV10-2 with TRBJ2-6; TRBD2 agrees at 7 bases. Germline-derived CDR1 and CDR2 are WSHSY and SAAADI. The CDR3 spans 19 residues. After removal of 3 bases from V and 1 base from J, the junction contained 12 bases not matched to a gene. CDR3 in DNA: TGCGCCAGCAGTGAAGCTGGGAGGGGTATAAGGTCTGGGGCCAACGTCCTGACTTTC. Amino acids: CASSEAGRGIRSGANVLTF.